A single sample gave rise to the 18 T cell receptor beta chains below, sequenced in a study of T cell repertoires in cytomegalovirus infection (dated by TCRdb to about 2019). Sequencing took place on an Illumina HiSeq 1500. TCRdb reworked the public reads: Q25 trimming with fastp, MiXCR clone assembly, productive beta chains retained. Duplicate CDR3 protein sequences are folded into a single record with the most common DNA and genes. This sample comprises approximately 320,000 distinct CDR3 sequences, approximately 9.5% of them detected only once. The ten largest account for over 3.5% of the sample. Material: PBMCs. The receptors derive from a human donor in good health (CMV status not recorded). Some clones in this sample may be carry-over from other donors' samples.

This clonotype has at least ten counts. V is TRBV5-1 and J is TRBJ1-3; D not resolved. Germline CDR1 and CDR2: SGHRS and YFSETQ. Trimming removed 2 bases at V and 0 bases at J, with 21 bases between. The CDR3 loop spans 19 amino acids. CDR3 amino acids: CASSFSPPLGSFSGNTIYF. CDR3 sequence (DNA): TGCGCCAGCAGCTTTTCCCCACCCCTCGGGAGCTTCTCTGGAAACACCATATATTTT.

The table lists this clonotype with many counts. This chain connects TRBV7-2 to TRBJ2-4; D gene unclear. The CDR3 consists of 14 residues. Germline V gives CDR1 SGHTA, CDR2 FQGNSA. Trimming pared 5 bases from V and 9 bases from J, leaving 17 bases between. This CDR3 is CASSVGFDQGIQYF. In DNA form, the CDR3 reads TGTGCCAGCAGCGTCGGGTTCGATCAAGGCATTCAGTACTTC.

This clonotype was picked up many times. The rearrangement links TRBV7-2 to TRBJ2-5, with D hard to call. Germline assignment: CDR1 SGHTA and CDR2 FQGNSA. This CDR3 contains 14 residues. V lost 1 base and J lost 1, with 7 bases in between. The CDR3 region is CASSLVTGQETQYF. CDR3 bases: TGTGCCAGCAGCTTAGTCACGGGCCAAGAGACCCAGTACTTC.

The rearrangement uses TRBV5-1 and TRBJ2-4, with 8 bases that match TRBD1. This CDR3 contains 17 residues. Per the germline V gene, CDR1 is SGHRS and CDR2 is YFSETQ. Unmatched junction bases numbered 10, after V lost 5 bases and J lost 0 bases. As DNA, the CDR3 is TGCGCCAGCAGTGAGGACAGGGCGCTGTTAGCCAAAAACATTCAGTACTTC. Amino acid sequence: CASSEDRALLAKNIQYF. Variable domain in full (rest from reference TRBV5-1 and TRBJ2-4): KAGVTQTPRYLIKTRGQQVTLSCSPISGHRSVSWYQQTPGQGLQFLFEYFSETQRNKGNFPGRFSGRQFSNSRSEMNVSTLELGDSALYLCASSEDRALLAKNIQYFGAGTRLSVL.

This clonotype was seen only a few times. V usage is TRBV6-1 and J usage is TRBJ1-5; D not certain. V was clipped by 2 bases and J by 0 bases, with 14 bases between them. Germline V gene sequence: CDR1 MNHNS, CDR2 SASEGT. CDR3 length: 17 residues. The CDR3 loop reads CASSELLTHTSNQPQHF. CDR3 DNA sequence: TGTGCCAGCAGTGAATTATTAACACACACTAGCAATCAGCCCCAGCATTTT.

This clonotype was seen repeatedly, ten times or more. The CDR3 coding sequence is TGTGCCAGCAGCTCTCGGGACCGAAATCAGCCCCAGCATTTT. Encoded protein: CASSSRDRNQPQHF. This rearrangement joins TRBV7-9 to TRBJ1-5; the D gene is possibly TRBD1 (5 bases). CDR1 is SEHNR and CDR2 is FQNEAQ in the germline V gene (reference sequence). This CDR3 spans 14 amino acids. Trimming cost V 4 bases and J 4 bases, with 11 bases left between them.

This chain joins TRBV6-2 or TRBV6-3 and TRBJ1-5, with unresolved D. The CDR3 is made up of 14 amino acids. Looked up from germline, CDR1 is MNHEY and CDR2 is SVGEGT. Trimming cost V 6 bases and J 2 bases, with 11 bases left between them. The CDR3 loop is CASSYTEGNQPQHF. Written as DNA, the CDR3 is TGTGCCAGCAGCTACACAGAGGGCAATCAGCCCCAGCATTTT.

The rearrangement uses TRBV20-1 and TRBJ2-1, with 9 bases that match TRBD1. V lost 5 bases, J lost 15 bases, and 14 bases stayed unmatched. The CDR3 extends over 13 amino acids. Germline CDR1 is DFQATT and CDR2 is SNEGSKA (reference sequence). CDR3 nucleotides: TGCAGTGCTCCAGGGAGGGGGGGACAGGGCCCGTTCTTC. As protein: CSAPGRGGQGPFF.

This rearrangement joins TRBV7-2 to TRBJ1-5, with 8 bases lining up with TRBD1. The CDR3 extends over 14 amino acids. Per the germline V gene, CDR1 is SGHTA and CDR2 is FQGNSA. V was pared by 4 bases and J by 4 bases, with 3 bases of the junction left unmatched. The CDR3 spells CASSWTGQNQPQHF. In DNA form, the CDR3 reads TGTGCCAGCAGCTGGACAGGGCAGAATCAGCCCCAGCATTTT.

The chain couples TRBV6-2 or TRBV6-3 to TRBJ1-1, with D tentatively TRBD1 (5 bases). The CDR3 has 18 residues. Trimming left V 6 bases short and J 4 bases short, with 27 bases between. Germline CDR1 MNHEY, CDR2 SVGEGT. The CDR3 bases are TGTGCCAGCAGACCTATCTTACTGGACAATCAGAGGGGCACTGAAGCTTTCTTT. Translated: CASRPILLDNQRGTEAFF.

On this clonotype itself: This may be a read error, as it is one base from a much larger clone. The rearrangement joins TRBV7-6 to TRBJ2-5; 11 positions agree with TRBD1. CDR3 length: 16 amino acids. CDR1 and CDR2 from the germline V gene are SGHVS and FNYEAQ. This CDR3 is CASSYLDRGLKESQYF. The CDR3 nucleotides read TGTGCCAGCAGCTACTTGGACAGGGGGCTAAAAGAGTCCCAGTACTTC.

This clonotype was seen a handful of times. This chain uses TRBV7-2 with TRBJ2-7, with TRBD2 identical over 9 bases. Trimming at V came to 2 bases and at J to 4 bases, leaving 12 bases not matched to a gene. The CDR3 covers 17 residues. Per the germline V gene, CDR1 is SGHTA and CDR2 is FQGNSA. This chain's CDR3 is CASSLSSGTGLAYEQYF. The CDR3 DNA reads TGTGCCAGCAGCTTAAGTTCAGGAACGGGACTAGCTTACGAGCAGTACTTC. The entire variable domain, with the rest obtained from reference TRBV7-2 and TRBJ2-7, is as follows: GAGVSQSPSNKVTEKGKDVELRCDPISGHTALYWYRQSLGQGLEFLIYFQGNSAPDKSGLPSDRFSAERTGGSVSTLTIQRTQQEDSAVYLCASSLSSGTGLAYEQYFGPGTRLTVT.

The chain links TRBV28 to TRBJ1-1; 9 bases are a match to TRBD1. J lost 4 bases, V lost 5 bases, and 14 bases had no gene match. The CDR3 totals 17 residues. CDR1 and CDR2 (germline): MDHEN, SYDVKM. The CDR3 loop reads CASSQTTGTGRATEAFF. The CDR3 DNA follows: TGTGCCAGCAGTCAAACCACGGGGACAGGGCGGGCCACTGAAGCTTTCTTT.

This clonotype was picked up a small number of times. The chain uses TRBV2 and TRBJ1-4, with a possible D match to TRBD1 (6 bases). V lost 2 bases and J lost 6, with 10 bases in between. The V gene's germline CDR1 is SNHLY and CDR2 FYNNEI. This CDR3 contains 14 residues. CDR3 protein: CASSETDSDEKLFF. The CDR3 DNA reads TGTGCCAGCAGTGAAACGGACAGCGATGAAAAACTGTTTTTT.

The chain links TRBV6-5 to TRBJ1-5, with D possibly TRBD1 on 5 matching bases. Trimming cost V 2 bases and J 1 base, with 9 bases left between them. The CDR3 consists of 15 residues. Germline assignment: CDR1 MNHEY and CDR2 SVGAGI. CDR3 loop: CASSYRGGSNQPQHF. CDR3 nucleotide sequence: TGTGCCAGCAGTTACAGGGGAGGAAGCAATCAGCCCCAGCATTTT.

The table lists this clonotype with many counts. The CDR3 bases are TGTGCCACCAGCAGAGAAAGGGGCTCCTCCTACGAGCAGTACTTC. Its protein is CATSRERGSSYEQYF. The V and J genes are TRBV15 and TRBJ2-7, with TRBD1 as a possible D gene (5 bases). The CDR3 sequence is 15 residues long. From germline, CDR1 is LNHNV and CDR2 YYDKDF (reference sequence). V shed 0 bases and J shed 0 bases, with 9 bases lying between them.

This clonotype appeared many times. This chain uses TRBV25-1 with TRBJ2-1; no clear D. V lost 3 bases to trimming and J lost 6 bases, with 15 bases between them. The CDR3 length is 15 residues. CDR1 is MGHDK and CDR2 is SYGVNS in the germline V gene. CDR3 residues: CASSDPIAGRNEQFF. CDR3 nucleotide sequence: TGTGCCAGCAGTGATCCAATCGCCGGTCGCAATGAGCAGTTCTTC.

In this sample, this clonotype turned up a few times. The rearrangement links TRBV4-2 to TRBJ1-2, with no clear D. In germline, CDR1 is LGHNA, CDR2 YNFKEQ. The CDR3 sequence is 13 residues long. Trimming pared 1 base from V and 4 bases from J, leaving 7 bases between. The CDR3 loop reads CASSQADFYGYTF. For the CDR3, the DNA is TGTGCCAGCAGCCAAGCGGACTTCTATGGCTACACCTTC.